The subject of this entry is one TCR beta chain. Antigen: not known. TCRdb's table, derived via immunoSEQ multiplex PCR, lists solely in-frame clones and lacks some. The repertoire has more than 50,000 clones, 85% to 90% of them found once; the top ten carry roughly 2%. In germline, CDR1 is SGHVS, CDR2 FNYEAQ. The CDR3 runs 14 residues. The V end was cut by 1 base, the J end by 8 bases, with 11 bases between. The data originate from a study of T cell repertoires in ileal Crohn's disease. The overall study: Patients had a median approximately 7.3-year disease duration, and roughly 38% were active smokers. Operated complications were stricturing disease (61%) and penetrating disease (approximately 39%). General study points: Compared with CD4 T cells, sorted CD8 cells carried more expanded clones.

Time point here: neoterminal ileum biopsy at postoperative endoscopy, about 6 months after surgery. Source material: ileal tissue. This receptor was identified in an adult with Crohn's disease. The chain links TRBV7-6 to TRBJ1-4; no clear D gene. CDR3 sequence reads: CASSLGGEEEKLFF. The CDR3 coding sequence is TGTGCCAGCAGCTTAGGGGGAGAGGAGGAAAAACTGTTTTTT.